This TCR beta chain is drawn from a study of blood T cell repertoires in COVID-19. The wider study: The cDNA or gDNA used as material had been derived from T cells, B-cell-depleted T cells, or PBMCs.

V shed 0 bases, J shed 3 bases, and the junction held 3 bases outside the gene matches. There are 15 residues in the CDR3. The V gene's germline CDR1 is SGHRS and CDR2 YFSETQ. The repertoire was sequenced with immunoSEQ multiplex PCR; TCRdb's copy has only in-frame clones and lacks some. This sample has about 280,000 clones, with 85% to 90% found just once. The sequenced sample consisted of peripheral blood. V and J are TRBV5-1 and TRBJ1-2; 9 bases map to TRBD1. This clonotype was sampled from a young woman with COVID-19, enrolled during active disease. CDR3 sequence (DNA): TGCGCCAGCAGCTTGGGGGACAGGGCTTACTATGGCTACACCTTC. It specifies CASSLGDRAYYGYTF.